One sample yielded the 22 T cell receptor beta chains listed below, sequenced in a study of T cells in Graves' hyperthyroidism and ophthalmopathy. There were TCR beta CDR3 regions amplified from RNA transcripts. Primed by the HTBI set, a first-round RT-PCR was run on the TCR CDR3. TCRdb re-called the multiplex PCR reads with MiXCR, one entry per CDR3 protein. Of approximately 490,000 distinct CDR3 sequences in the sample, 20% to 25% are singletons; the top ten hold around 50%. The sequenced material came from blood. The source is a woman aged 65 to 85 with Graves' ophthalmopathy.

The count of this clonotype is one. The chain links TRBV7-2 to TRBJ2-1, with D possibly TRBD1 on 6 matching bases. Trimming took 5 bases from V and 7 from J, leaving 9 bases between them. Germline CDR1 and CDR2: SGHTA and FQGNSA. The length of the CDR3 is 12 residues. DNA of the CDR3: TGTGCCAGCAGCCAACAGGGAAATGAGCAGTTCTTC. This encodes CASSQQGNEQFF.

The CDR3 region is CASSSQPGGLGGTGELFF. In DNA, the CDR3 is TGTGCCAGCAGCTCTCAACCGGGAGGCTTGGGTGGCACCGGGGAGCTGTTTTTT. V is TRBV9 and J is TRBJ2-2, with 7 bases aligning to TRBD2. The CDR3 contains 18 residues. V trimming: 4 bases; J trimming: 4 bases; junction bases outside the gene matches: 16. Germline CDR1 reads SGDLS; CDR2 reads YYNGEE.

This clonotype has a handful of counts. The J gene is TRBJ2-1, the V gene TRBV29-1; TRBD1 matches at 8 bases. The CDR3 sequence is 13 residues long. Unmatched junction bases numbered 5, after V lost 7 bases and J lost 3 bases. Germline CDR1 is SQVTM and CDR2 is ANQGSEA. Here the CDR3 reads CSARGQGYNEQFF. The CDR3 nucleotides read TGCAGCGCTCGCGGACAGGGCTACAATGAGCAGTTCTTC.

This clonotype appeared a few times. V and J are TRBV19 and TRBJ2-1, with a weak D call TRBD2 (6 bases). The CDR3 sequence is 17 residues long. Trimming removed 5 bases at V and 12 bases at J, with 29 bases between. Germline CDR1 LNHDA, CDR2 SQIVND (reference sequence). The CDR3 DNA follows: TGTGCCAGTAGTCCGACTACCGGGAGAGGATGGGGAGTCGGGCAGTTCTTC. This codes for CASSPTTGRGWGVGQFF.

This clonotype was observed a few times. J is TRBJ2-7 and V is TRBV5-1, with 8 bases lining up with TRBD1. Unmatched junction bases numbered 4, after V lost 0 bases and J lost 5 bases. In germline, CDR1 is SGHRS, CDR2 YFSETQ. CDR3 length equals 14 residues. The CDR3 DNA reads as TGCGCCAGCAGCTTGGTGACAGGGGCCAACGAGCAGTACTTC. As protein: CASSLVTGANEQYF.

The chain couples TRBV30 to TRBJ1-4; no firm D call. V dropped 4 bases and J dropped 2 bases, with 8 bases sitting between them. Germline assignment: CDR1 GTSNPN and CDR2 SVGIG (reference sequence). The CDR3 covers 13 residues. In DNA form, the CDR3 reads TGTGCCTGGAAGTCGGGCACTAATGAAAAACTGTTTTTT. It translates to CAWKSGTNEKLFF.

This clonotype turned up a few times. The chain carries TRBV28 and TRBJ2-4, with 8 bases lining up with TRBD1. The CDR3 runs to 13 residues. Germline CDR1 is MDHEN and CDR2 is SYDVKM. After removal of 6 bases from V and 8 bases from J, the junction contained 6 bases not matched to a gene. This chain's CDR3 is CASSLDRVDIQYF. The CDR3 nucleotides read TGTGCCAGCAGCTTGGACAGGGTCGACATTCAGTACTTC. The full variable domain, in which reference TRBV28 and TRBJ2-4 provide the parts outside the CDR3, is DVKVTQSSRYLVKRTGEKVFLECVQDMDHENMFWYRQDPGLGLRLIYFSYDVKMKEKGDIPEGYSVSREKKERFSLILESASTNQTSMYLCASSLDRVDIQYFGAGTRLSVL.

This clonotype occurred many times. V gene TRBV27 combines with J gene TRBJ2-5; 10 nucleotides agree with TRBD2. The length of the CDR3 is 18 residues. Trimming removed 6 bases from V and 5 bases from J; junction bases left unmatched: 18. Germline V lookup: CDR1 MNHEY, CDR2 SMNVEV (reference sequence). DNA for the CDR3: TGTGCCAGCAGCACCTCATGGGCTAGCGGGAGTAGCTGGGAGACCCAGTACTTC. Protein sequence: CASSTSWASGSSWETQYF.

This clonotype showed up just a few times. The chain joins TRBV30 to TRBJ1-1; D perhaps matches TRBD1 (5 bases). Between the trimmed V and J ends, which lost 3 bases and 11 bases, there was a span of 13 bases. The CDR3 is 11 residues long. Germline CDR1 and CDR2: GTSNPN and SVGIG (reference sequence). The CDR3 bases are TGTGCCTGGAGAAGGGGTTCTCGGGCTTTCTTT. Residues: CAWRRGSRAFF.

This clonotype was counted a few times. V is TRBV13 and J is TRBJ1-3; unclear D gene. The CDR3 is 12 amino acids. Trimming stripped 6 bases from V and 4 bases from J, with 7 bases between. Germline V gene data show CDR1 as PRHDT and CDR2 as FYEKMQ (reference sequence). The CDR3, as DNA: TGTGCCAGCAGTCAAGGGGGAAACACCATATATTTT. Its protein product is CASSQGGNTIYF.

The chain is built from TRBV28 and TRBJ1-4; 10 positions match TRBD1. The CDR3 runs to 14 residues. Looked up from germline, CDR1 is MDHEN and CDR2 is SYDVKM. With V trimmed by 3 bases and J by 6 bases, 1 base remained unmatched. The CDR3: CASSFGTGDEKLFF. As DNA, the CDR3 is TGTGCCAGCAGTTTCGGGACAGGGGATGAAAAACTGTTTTTT.

The chain joins TRBV10-3 to TRBJ1-5; the D gene is possibly TRBD1 (5 bases). The V end lost 2 bases, the J end lost 7 bases, and 12 bases lay between the germline ends. The CDR3 sequence is 14 residues long. Germline V CDR1 and CDR2: ENHRY, SYGVKD. The chain's CDR3 is CAISEDQQGQPQHF. The CDR3 region has the DNA TGTGCCATCAGTGAGGACCAGCAGGGACAGCCCCAGCATTTT.

This clonotype was detected only a few times. The chain has TRBV20-1 and TRBJ1-5; 9 bases align to TRBD1. V shed 6 bases, J shed 0 bases, and the junction held 6 bases outside the gene matches. CDR3 length: 15 residues. CDR1 is DFQATT, CDR2 SNEGSKA, per germline (reference sequence). For the CDR3, the DNA is TGCAGTGCGGGACAGGGAATTAATAGCAATCAGCCCCAGCATTTT. Encoded protein: CSAGQGINSNQPQHF.

This clonotype was observed a handful of times. This chain links TRBV14 with TRBJ1-1; D remains unclear. This CDR3 spans 17 amino acids. The V end was cut by 1 base, the J end by 4 bases, with 19 bases between. Germline V gene data show CDR1 as SGHDN and CDR2 as FVKESK. In nucleotides, the CDR3 is TGTGCCAGCAGCCAAGGGGTTTGGACCATACGAGGCACTGAAGCTTTCTTT. Protein: CASSQGVWTIRGTEAFF.

Ten or more counts support this clonotype. The chain couples TRBV14 to TRBJ2-2; D possibly corresponds to TRBD1 (6 bases). The V gene's germline CDR1 is SGHDN and CDR2 FVKESK. With 1 base removed from V and 4 bases from J, the gap between germline ends came to 10 bases. The CDR3 is 15 amino acids. CDR3 sequence (DNA): TGTGCCAGCAGCCAAGGACCAGGGGCCACCGGGGAGCTGTTTTTT. Translating it yields CASSQGPGATGELFF.

The V call is TRBV20-1, the J call TRBJ2-2; tentative D call: TRBD2 (5 bases). Germline loops: CDR1 DFQATT, CDR2 SNEGSKA (reference sequence). This CDR3 has 14 amino acids. V was trimmed by 5 bases and J by 6 bases, leaving 16 bases between them. This CDR3 reads CSALLVRSSGELFF. The CDR3 nucleotides read TGCAGTGCTCTACTAGTGCGTAGTTCCGGGGAGCTGTTTTTT.

This clonotype was observed a handful of times. The chain employs TRBV29-1 and TRBJ2-2; 10 bases map to TRBD1. The trim removed 3 bases at V and 4 bases at J, leaving 2 bases unmatched. This CDR3 comprises 14 residues. Germline assignment: CDR1 SQVTM and CDR2 ANQGSEA. The CDR3: CSVEGQGTTGELFF. CDR3 sequence (DNA): TGCAGCGTTGAGGGACAGGGGACCACCGGGGAGCTGTTTTTT.

This clonotype has at least ten counts. V gene TRBV7-9 combines with J gene TRBJ2-2; 7 bases are a match to TRBD1. This CDR3 is built from 18 residues. Germline CDR1 and CDR2: SEHNR and FQNEAQ (reference sequence). J was trimmed by 3 bases and V by 0 bases; bases with no gene match: 10. The CDR3 reads CASSLAKRQGRDTGELFF. CDR3 DNA: TGTGCCAGCAGCTTAGCCAAGAGACAGGGAAGGGACACCGGGGAGCTGTTTTTT.

V gene TRBV5-1 combines with J gene TRBJ2-2; 7 positions agree with TRBD1. From germline, CDR1 is SGHRS and CDR2 YFSETQ. This CDR3 has 15 residues. J was trimmed by 3 bases and V by 4 bases; bases with no gene match: 6. CDR3 nucleotide sequence: TGCGCCAGCAGCGAAGGGACAGCTTACACCGGGGAGCTGTTTTTT. This codes for CASSEGTAYTGELFF.

The rearrangement joins TRBV7-9 to TRBJ2-7, with 9 bases that match TRBD2. This CDR3 contains 15 residues. The V gene's germline CDR1 is SEHNR and CDR2 FQNEAQ (reference sequence). Trimming took 3 bases from V and 2 from J; bases not matched to a gene: 5. The CDR3: CASSFVTSGTYEQYF. The CDR3 DNA reads TGTGCCAGCAGCTTCGTGACTAGCGGAACCTACGAGCAGTACTTC.

The genes are TRBV6-1 and TRBJ1-1; TRBD1 might be the D (5 bases). This CDR3 comprises 12 residues. With 5 bases removed from V and 8 bases from J, the gap between germline ends came to 12 bases. CDR1 MNHNS and CDR2 SASEGT come from the germline V gene. As DNA, the CDR3 is TGTGCCAGCAGTTATGGGGGGGTAGAAGCTTTCTTT. Encoded protein: CASSYGGVEAFF.

The chain is built from TRBV6-2 or TRBV6-3 and TRBJ2-1; 8 nucleotides line up with TRBD2. Trimming removed 0 bases from V and 0 bases from J; junction bases left unmatched: 7. The V gene's germline CDR1 is MNHEY and CDR2 SVGEGT. This CDR3 comprises 18 residues. DNA for the CDR3: TGTGCCAGCAGTTACTCGATAACGGGAGGGGACTCCTACAATGAGCAGTTCTTC. It is translated as CASSYSITGGDSYNEQFF.